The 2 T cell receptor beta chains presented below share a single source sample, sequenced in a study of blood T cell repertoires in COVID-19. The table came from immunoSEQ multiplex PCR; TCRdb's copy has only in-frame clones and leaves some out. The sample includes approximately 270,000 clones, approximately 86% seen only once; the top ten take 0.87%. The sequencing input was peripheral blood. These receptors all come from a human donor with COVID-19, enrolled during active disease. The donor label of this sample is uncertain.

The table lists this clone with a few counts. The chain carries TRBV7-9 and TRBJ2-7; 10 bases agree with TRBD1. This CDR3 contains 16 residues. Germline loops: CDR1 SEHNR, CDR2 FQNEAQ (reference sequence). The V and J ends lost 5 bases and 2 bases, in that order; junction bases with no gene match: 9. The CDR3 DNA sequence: TGTGCCAGCAGCCTACGACAGGGGGCCCCAACCTACGAGCAGTACTTC. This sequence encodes CASSLRQGAPTYEQYF.

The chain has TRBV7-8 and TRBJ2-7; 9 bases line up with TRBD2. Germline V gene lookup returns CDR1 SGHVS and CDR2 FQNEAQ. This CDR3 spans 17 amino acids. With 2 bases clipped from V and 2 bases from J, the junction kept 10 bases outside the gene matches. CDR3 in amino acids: CASSLNSLSSGTYEQYF. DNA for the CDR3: TGTGCCAGCAGCTTAAATAGCCTCTCTAGCGGGACCTACGAGCAGTACTTC.